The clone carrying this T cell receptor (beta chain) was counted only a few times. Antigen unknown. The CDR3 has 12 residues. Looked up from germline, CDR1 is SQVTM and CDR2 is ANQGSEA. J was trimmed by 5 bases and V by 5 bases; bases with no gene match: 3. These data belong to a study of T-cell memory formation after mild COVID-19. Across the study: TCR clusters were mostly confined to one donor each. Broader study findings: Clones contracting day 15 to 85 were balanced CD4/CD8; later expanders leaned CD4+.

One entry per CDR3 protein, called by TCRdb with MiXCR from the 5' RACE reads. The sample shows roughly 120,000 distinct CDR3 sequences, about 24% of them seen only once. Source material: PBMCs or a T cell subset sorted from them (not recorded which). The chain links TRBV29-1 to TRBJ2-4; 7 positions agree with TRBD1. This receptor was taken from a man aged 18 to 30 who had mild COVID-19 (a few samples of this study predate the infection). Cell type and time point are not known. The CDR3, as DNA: TGCAGCGTTACAGGGGATGAAAACATTCAGTACTTC. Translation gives CSVTGDENIQYF.